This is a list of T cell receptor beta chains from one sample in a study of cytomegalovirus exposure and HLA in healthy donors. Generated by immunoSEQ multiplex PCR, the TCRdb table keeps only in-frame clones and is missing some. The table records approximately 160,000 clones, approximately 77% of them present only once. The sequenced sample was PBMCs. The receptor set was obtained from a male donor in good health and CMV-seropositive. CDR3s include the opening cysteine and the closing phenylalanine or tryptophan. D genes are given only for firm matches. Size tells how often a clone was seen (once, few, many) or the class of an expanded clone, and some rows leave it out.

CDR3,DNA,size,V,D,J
CASSASHGETEAFF,TGTGCCAGCAGTGCATCACACGGGGAGACTGAAGCTTTCTTT,once,TRBV6-4,-,TRBJ1-1
CASSFRDRAETQYF,TGCGCCAGCAGCTTCCGGGACAGGGCCGAGACCCAGTACTTC,few,TRBV5-1,TRBD1,TRBJ2-5
CASSFDQWREAFF,TGTGCCAGCTCATTCGATCAGTGGAGGGAAGCTTTCTTT,few,TRBV18,-,TRBJ1-1
CASSFDRVTTEAFF,TGCGCCAGCAGTTTTGACAGGGTAACGACTGAAGCTTTCTTT,-,TRBV10-1,TRBD1,TRBJ1-1
CASSQPRETYRQYF,TGCGCCAGCAGCCAACCGAGGGAGACTTATAGGCAGTACTTC,-,TRBV4-1,-,TRBJ2-7
CASSEGMEGNQPQHF,TGTGCCAGCAGTGAAGGGATGGAGGGCAATCAGCCCCAGCATTTT,many,TRBV6-1,-,TRBJ1-5
CASSLPRDRDTQYF,TGTGCCAGCAGCTTACCCCGGGACAGAGATACGCAGTATTTT,-,TRBV7-9,TRBD1,TRBJ2-3
CALQTTGIGGPDTQYF,TGTGCCTTACAAACAACCGGGATAGGGGGCCCGGATACGCAGTATTTT,-,TRBV5-4,TRBD1,TRBJ2-3
CASSWTNRGETQYF,TGTGCCAGCAGTTGGACCAACAGGGGGGAGACCCAGTACTTC,-,TRBV27,TRBD1,TRBJ2-5
CASSPNNRGWAEAFF,TGTGCCAGCAGTCCGAACAACAGGGGATGGGCTGAAGCTTTCTTT,-,TRBV6-1,TRBD1,TRBJ1-1
CASSYRGQSTDTQYF,TGCGCCAGCAGTTACAGGGGACAGAGCACAGATACGCAGTATTTT,-,TRBV5-1,TRBD1,TRBJ2-3
CASSEALTGGEKLFF,TGTGCCAGCAGTGAAGCCTTGACGGGGGGTGAAAAACTGTTTTTT,few,TRBV6-1,-,TRBJ1-4
CASSPRTGIEAFF,TGTGCCAGCAGCCCGAGGACAGGGATTGAAGCTTTCTTT,few,TRBV7-3,TRBD1,TRBJ1-1
CATSKGGRVDTQYF,TGTGCCACCAGCAAGGGGGGGAGGGTAGATACGCAGTATTTT,-,TRBV15,-,TRBJ2-3
CASTPKEGTGSYEQYF,TGTGCCAGCACGCCCAAAGAAGGGACAGGGAGTTACGAGCAGTACTTC,-,TRBV5-4,TRBD1,TRBJ2-7
CASTGGGSYEQYF,TGTGCCAGCACTGGGGGGGGCTCCTACGAGCAGTACTTC,few,TRBV5-4,TRBD2,TRBJ2-7
CASSPLVNEQFF,TGTGCCAGCTCACCTCTCGTCAATGAGCAGTTCTTC,-,TRBV18,-,TRBJ2-1
CAISERGGVNTEAFF,TGTGCCATCAGTGAGCGGGGGGGGGTGAACACTGAAGCTTTCTTT,-,TRBV10-3,-,TRBJ1-1
CASSLTSGGANEQFF,TGTGCCAGCAGCCTGACTAGCGGGGGGGCCAATGAGCAGTTCTTC,-,TRBV2,TRBD2,TRBJ2-1
CASSEPGQQNGYTF,TGTGCCAGCAGTGAACCGGGACAGCAAAATGGCTACACCTTC,-,TRBV25-1,TRBD1,TRBJ1-2
CASSPTGMGTNEKLFF,TGCGCCAGCAGCCCCACAGGGATGGGAACTAATGAAAAACTGTTTTTT,-,TRBV5-1,-,TRBJ1-4
CASSLGRTGLGGYTF,TGTGCCAGCAGCTTAGGCCGGACGGGGTTAGGCGGCTACACCTTC,-,TRBV7-6,-,TRBJ1-2
CASSNRGRAEAFF,TGTGCCAGTAGTAACAGGGGCAGGGCTGAAGCTTTCTTT,-,TRBV19,TRBD1,TRBJ1-1
CASSEFGVREIKQETQYF,TGTGCCAGCAGTGAATTTGGGGTGAGGGAGATCAAGCAAGAGACCCAGTACTTC,-,TRBV2,-,TRBJ2-5
CASSDEGEQYF,TGTGCCAGCAGCGACGAGGGCGAGCAGTACTTC,-,TRBV7-8,-,TRBJ2-7
CASSLRGYGYTF,TGTGCCAGCAGTTTAAGAGGCTATGGCTACACCTTC,-,TRBV27,-,TRBJ1-2
CASSPGTVPRAEAFF,TGCGCCAGCAGCCCGGGGACAGTCCCTAGGGCTGAAGCTTTCTTT,few,TRBV5-1,TRBD1,TRBJ1-1
CASTPRGMGEKLFF,TGTGCCAGCACCCCTCGGGGAATGGGGGAAAAACTGTTTTTT,-,TRBV6-1,-,TRBJ1-4
CASSVRGTGELFF,TGCGCCAGCAGCGTCAGGGGCACCGGGGAGCTGTTTTTT,-,TRBV4-1,-,TRBJ2-2
CASSSQGARETQYF,TGTGCCAGCAGCTCCCAGGGGGCGAGAGAGACCCAGTACTTC,-,TRBV7-9,TRBD1,TRBJ2-5
CASSNPGGFGEQYF,TGTGCCAGCAGCAATCCAGGGGGCTTTGGCGAGCAGTACTTC,few,TRBV27,TRBD1,TRBJ2-7
CASRTSGGWDEQFF,TGCGCCAGCAGGACTAGCGGGGGGTGGGATGAGCAGTTCTTC,-,TRBV5-1,TRBD2,TRBJ2-1
CASSLVQGARNYGYTF,TGTGCCAGCAGCTTAGTGCAGGGGGCAAGGAACTATGGCTACACCTTC,-,TRBV11-2,TRBD1,TRBJ1-2
CASSQAGGLRGELFF,TGCGCCAGCAGCCAAGCGGGGGGGCTACGCGGGGAGCTGTTTTTT,-,TRBV4-3,TRBD2,TRBJ2-2
CASSSGTEAFF,TGTGCCAGCAGCTCCGGTACTGAAGCTTTCTTT,-,TRBV7-9,-,TRBJ1-1
CASSYGEGETQYF,TGTGCCAGCAGTTATGGGGAGGGAGAGACCCAGTACTTC,-,TRBV6-5,TRBD2,TRBJ2-5
CASSSSADTQYF,TGTGCCAGCAGCTCTTCGGCAGATACGCAGTATTTT,-,TRBV7-3,-,TRBJ2-3
CATSRDRETGELFF,TGTGCCACCAGCAGAGACAGGGAAACCGGGGAGCTGTTTTTT,once,TRBV15,-,TRBJ2-2
CASSSSGSEQYF,TGTGCCAGCAGCTCCTCAGGGTCCGAGCAGTACTTC,-,TRBV6-5,-,TRBJ2-7
CASSEAHRGSGDTQYF,TGTGCCAGCAGTGAAGCGCATCGGGGGTCGGGAGATACACAGTATTTT,-,TRBV6-1,-,TRBJ2-3
CAGGGIRDEQYF,TGTGCCGGGGGGGGCATTCGGGACGAGCAGTACTTC,-,TRBV2,-,TRBJ2-7
CASSQVRTTTGELFF,TGTGCCAGCAGCCAAGTTCGGACTACCACCGGGGAGCTGTTTTTT,-,TRBV14,-,TRBJ2-2
CSVKTRGTGGFAADTQYF,TGCAGCGTGAAGACCCGCGGGACAGGGGGGTTTGCCGCAGATACGCAGTATTTT,-,TRBV29-1,TRBD1,TRBJ2-3
CASSDPSAPGGSEAFF,TGTGCCAGCAGTGATCCTTCGGCGCCAGGGGGGAGTGAAGCTTTCTTT,-,TRBV25-1,TRBD1,TRBJ1-1
CASSLGQGASIQYF,TGCGCCAGCAGCCTGGGACAGGGGGCATCCATTCAGTACTTC,-,TRBV5-1,TRBD1,TRBJ2-4
CASRRGGTGRYEQYF,TGTGCCAGCAGGAGGGGAGGGACAGGAAGGTACGAGCAGTACTTC,-,TRBV2,-,TRBJ2-7
CASSLELAGAKQYF,TGCGCCAGCAGCTTAGAACTAGCGGGGGCCAAGCAGTACTTC,-,TRBV5-1,TRBD2,TRBJ2-7
CASSVAGDVQPQHF,TGTGCCAGCAGCGTAGCGGGGGATGTTCAGCCCCAGCATTTT,-,TRBV9,-,TRBJ1-5
CASMGGRWNTEAFF,TGTGCCAGCATGGGGGGGCGGTGGAACACTGAAGCTTTCTTT,few,TRBV2,-,TRBJ1-1
CASSVSPGVGYTF,TGTGCCAGCAGTGTAAGCCCAGGGGTTGGCTACACCTTC,-,TRBV6-1,-,TRBJ1-2
CASSPLGGAGTQHF,TGTGCCAGCAGCCCCTTGGGGGGGGCAGGGACCCAGCATTTT,-,TRBV7-6,-,TRBJ1-5
CASSYTDRESYYGYTF,TGTGCCAGCAGTTACACGGACAGGGAGTCATACTATGGCTACACCTTC,-,TRBV6-5,TRBD1,TRBJ1-2
CASSLAMRGRGYTF,TGCGCCAGCAGCTTGGCCATGAGGGGGCGTGGCTACACCTTC,-,TRBV5-1,TRBD1,TRBJ1-2
CASSIWGRGRTGPRTGELFF,TGTGCCAGTAGTATTTGGGGGCGTGGTCGGACAGGGCCGAGGACCGGGGAGCTGTTTTTT,-,TRBV19,TRBD1,TRBJ2-2
CASSLGRDNEQFF,TGTGCCAGCAGCTTGGGGAGAGACAATGAGCAGTTCTTC,-,TRBV7-8,-,TRBJ2-1
CASSPSGPGTQYF,TGTGCCAGCAGCCCTAGCGGGCCGGGGACCCAGTACTTC,-,TRBV7-2,TRBD2,TRBJ2-5
CASSSGRVGEQYF,TGTGCCAGCAGTTCCGGCAGGGTGGGTGAGCAGTACTTC,few,TRBV6-5,-,TRBJ2-7